This entry features one T cell receptor (beta chain) sequence. This sample stems from a study of shared clonotypes between healthy human individuals. Sequenced by immunoSEQ multiplex PCR; TCRdb stores in-frame clones only, minus some. Of 470,000 or so clones in the sample, about 78% are singletons; the top ten hold more than 10%. The CDR3 runs to 16 residues. The V gene lost 5 bases and the J gene lost 5 bases, with 20 bases spanning the gap. CDR1 is SGHDT and CDR2 is YYEEEE in the germline V gene. The sequencing sample was made of PBMCs. The V gene is TRBV5-6, the J gene TRBJ2-1, with D tentatively TRBD2 (6 bases). The source is a woman aged 40 to 55 in good health. Some clones in this sample may be carry-over from other donors' samples. The chain's CDR3 is CASSPMDYAGHNEQFF. CDR3 bases: TGTGCCAGCAGTCCGATGGACTACGCGGGGCACAATGAGCAGTTCTTC.